This T cell receptor beta chain was sequenced for a study of cytomegalovirus exposure and HLA in healthy donors. General observations from the study: That first-cohort TCR clusters tended to co-occur in the 100 to 150 validation repertoires was found in a later analysis. Cytomegalovirus-associated status was assigned to about 170 TCR beta chains. In vitro confirmation showed a few CMV-associated chains to be CMV antigen specific.

Profiling relied on immunoSEQ multiplex PCR, and the TCRdb table lists in-frame clones only, not all of them. The top ten clones hold about 16% of a sample with about 180,000 clones, around 85% of them seen once. Details on this clone: The antigen is not known.

Specimen: PBMCs. The TCR originated in a man aged 18 to 30 in good health and CMV-seropositive.

CDR3 residues: CASSYGRGSPLHF. The DNA for the CDR3 is TGTGCCAGCAGCTATGGTAGGGGTTCACCCCTCCACTTT. V and J are TRBV7-2 and TRBJ1-6; TRBD1 might be the D (5 bases). The germline gives CDR1 SGHTA, CDR2 FQGNSA. The CDR3 has 13 residues. Deletions cut 4 bases from V and 9 bases from J, with 10 bases between. Combining the CDR3 with reference TRBV7-2 and TRBJ1-6 gives the whole variable domain GAGVSQSPSNKVTEKGKDVELRCDPISGHTALYWYRQSLGQGLEFLIYFQGNSAPDKSGLPSDRFSAERTGGSVSTLTIQRTQQEDSAVYLCASSYGRGSPLHFGNGTRLTVT.